This record covers a single TCR beta chain. Its target is not known. This specimen comes from a study of cytomegalovirus exposure and HLA in healthy donors. Findings of the study overall: The sole available immune exposure information was CMV serostatus. Follow-up analysis seemed to connect common viral pathogens with several of the most significant clusters identified.

The germline V gene has CDR1 LNHDA and CDR2 SQIVND (reference sequence). Losses at the gene ends were 7 bases for V and 2 bases for J; bases not matched to a gene: 1. The CDR3 is 13 residues long. Primers: 60 Vbeta forward and 13 Jbeta reverse. Here immunoSEQ multiplex PCR was the method, and the copy in TCRdb shows in-frame clones only, minus some. This table has about 93,000 clones, under 85% appearing once. Sequenced: PBMCs. The chain joins TRBV19 to TRBJ2-5, with 10 nucleotides matching TRBD2. The source is a woman in her 40s in good health and CMV-seronegative. CDR3 in DNA: TGTGCCAGTAAGACTAGCGGGCAAGAGACCCAGTACTTC. It yields the protein CASKTSGQETQYF.